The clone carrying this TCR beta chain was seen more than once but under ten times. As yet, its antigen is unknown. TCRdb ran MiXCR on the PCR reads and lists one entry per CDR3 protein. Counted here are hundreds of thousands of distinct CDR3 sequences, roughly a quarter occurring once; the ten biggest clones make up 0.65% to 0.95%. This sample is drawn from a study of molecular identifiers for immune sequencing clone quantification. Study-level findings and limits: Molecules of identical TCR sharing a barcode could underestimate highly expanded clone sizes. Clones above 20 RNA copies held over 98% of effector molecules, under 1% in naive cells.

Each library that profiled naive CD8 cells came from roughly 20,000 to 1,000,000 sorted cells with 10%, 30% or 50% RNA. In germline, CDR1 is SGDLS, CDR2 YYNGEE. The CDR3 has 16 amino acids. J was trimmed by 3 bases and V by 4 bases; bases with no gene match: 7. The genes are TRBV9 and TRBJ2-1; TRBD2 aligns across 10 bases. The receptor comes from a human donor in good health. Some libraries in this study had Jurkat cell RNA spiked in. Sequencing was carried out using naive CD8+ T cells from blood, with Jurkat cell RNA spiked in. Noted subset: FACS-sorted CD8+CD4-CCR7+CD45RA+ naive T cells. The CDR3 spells CASSPSGTSVYNEQFF. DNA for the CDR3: TGTGCCAGCAGCCCCTCCGGGACTAGCGTCTACAATGAGCAGTTCTTC.